These 32 T cell receptor beta chains share one sample of origin, sequenced in a study of CD8 T cells in Susac syndrome. The RNA, roughly 0.45 to 1 ug, was put through reverse transcription using random hexamers. In TCRdb, the immunoSEQ multiplex PCR reads were re-called with MiXCR into one record per CDR3 protein. The sample shows approximately 190,000 distinct CDR3 sequences, approximately 94% of them seen only once. Sequencing was carried out using CD4+ T cells from PBMCs. Receptor source: a human donor with Susac syndrome.

For the CDR3, the DNA is TGTGCCAGCAGCTTAGTTTGGGGGCGAACTGAAGCTTTCTTT. Protein product: CASSLVWGRTEAFF. This rearrangement joins TRBV7-2 to TRBJ1-1; weak D call: TRBD1 (6 bases). Germline V CDR1 and CDR2: SGHTA, FQGNSA. The V and J ends lost 1 base and 5 bases respectively, with 11 bases between them. The CDR3 is 14 amino acids.

This chain connects TRBV6-6 to TRBJ2-1, with a tentative D call TRBD2 (5 bases). CDR3 size: 15 residues. V was trimmed by 11 bases and J by 5 bases, leaving 22 bases between them. Germline values: CDR1 MNHNY, CDR2 SVGAGI (reference sequence). CDR3 sequence: CAGRSFGIDNNEQFF. The CDR3 DNA sequence: TGTGCCGGCCGTTCTTTCGGGATTGATAACAATGAGCAGTTCTTC.

This clonotype was detected only a few times. The chain joins TRBV24-1 to TRBJ2-3; D might be TRBD1 or TRBD2, each matching 6 bases. The CDR3 extends over 14 amino acids. CDR1 KGHDR and CDR2 SFDVKD come from the germline V gene. V lost 5 bases, J lost 0 bases, and 8 bases lay in between. Here the CDR3 reads CATSGRGSTDTQYF. The CDR3 DNA sequence: TGTGCCACCAGTGGGAGGGGGAGCACAGATACGCAGTATTTT.

The V gene is TRBV18, the J gene TRBJ1-1; D is unclear. The germline V and J ends were trimmed by 0 bases and 1 base, with 12 bases remaining between them. CDR3 size: 16 residues. Germline-derived CDR1 and CDR2 are KGHSH and LQKENI. The DNA for the CDR3 is TGTGCCAGCTCACCACCGGGTTGGCTTACGAACACTGAAGCTTTCTTT. Translation gives CASSPPGWLTNTEAFF.

The chain recombines TRBV28 with TRBJ1-5; D not resolved. CDR1 and CDR2 from the germline V gene are MDHEN and SYDVKM. The CDR3 covers 13 residues. Trimming shortened V by 6 bases and J by 0 bases, and 6 bases separated the two germline ends. CDR3 region: CASRLISNQPQHF. The CDR3 DNA reads as TGTGCCAGCAGACTGATTAGCAATCAGCCCCAGCATTTT.

The rearrangement uses TRBV11-2 and TRBJ2-1; no clear D gene. Germline values: CDR1 SGHAT, CDR2 FQNNGV. This CDR3 spans 13 amino acids. V was trimmed by 1 base and J by 9 bases, leaving 10 bases between them. The CDR3 DNA sequence: TGTGCCAGCAGCTTAGGCCGGAGCGCTGAGCAGTTCTTC. Its translation is CASSLGRSAEQFF.

The chain recombines TRBV6-5 with TRBJ1-2, with unresolved D. Deletions cut 7 bases from V and 5 bases from J, with 14 bases between. Germline CDR1 MNHEY, CDR2 SVGAGI. This CDR3 region has 13 residues. The CDR3 nucleotides read TGTGCCAGCACCCAGAGCGGAGAATATGGCTACACCTTC. Encoded protein: CASTQSGEYGYTF.

The chain carries TRBV10-3 and TRBJ2-1; either TRBD1 or TRBD2 may supply D (5 bases each). The CDR3 is made up of 16 amino acids. Germline V gene data show CDR1 as ENHRY and CDR2 as SYGVKD. The ends were cut back, 8 bases at V and 5 bases at J, with 22 bases in the middle. The CDR3 nucleotides are TGTGCCATCGGGTCGGGGTACCGGGGCACTCACAATGAGCAGTTCTTC. Its translation: CAIGSGYRGTHNEQFF.

The chain recombines TRBV29-1 with TRBJ2-5, with a weak D call TRBD2 (6 bases). This CDR3 comprises 12 residues. V gave up 7 bases and J gave up 5 bases, with 14 bases separating them. The germline V gene encodes CDR1 SQVTM and CDR2 ANQGSEA. The CDR3, as DNA: TGCAGCGAAACGACCAGCGGGGAGACCCAGTACTTC. Its translation is CSETTSGETQYF.

J is TRBJ2-7 and V is TRBV29-1, with a tentative D call TRBD2 (5 bases). Germline V lookup: CDR1 SQVTM, CDR2 ANQGSEA. The CDR3 has 11 residues. Trimming pared 5 bases from V and 6 bases from J, leaving 11 bases between. The CDR3 spells CSVHEGGEQYF. As DNA, the CDR3 is TGCAGCGTTCATGAGGGTGGCGAGCAGTACTTC.

The chain joins TRBV30 to TRBJ2-7; 7 nucleotides agree with TRBD2. This CDR3 comprises 15 residues. Germline loops: CDR1 GTSNPN, CDR2 SVGIG (reference sequence). V was clipped by 2 bases and J by 6 bases; unmatched bases: 13. CDR3 DNA: TGTGCCTGGAGTAGACCGGGGGGAACTCTCGTCGAGCAGTACTTC. This encodes CAWSRPGGTLVEQYF.

This clonotype appeared a few times. The V and J genes are TRBV6-5 and TRBJ1-2; D is unclear. Trimming removed 2 bases at V and 4 bases at J, with 8 bases between. CDR3 length: 13 amino acids. CDR1 and CDR2 from the germline V gene are MNHEY and SVGAGI. The CDR3 DNA is TGTGCCAGCAGTTACGGCGGAGTCTATGGCTACACCTTC. Its protein is CASSYGGVYGYTF.

The CDR3 here is CASSIGGTGGNQPQHF. CDR3 sequence (DNA): TGTGCCAGTAGTATAGGGGGGACAGGGGGCAATCAGCCCCAGCATTTT. The rearrangement joins TRBV19 to TRBJ1-5; TRBD1 matches 10 bases. The CDR3 contains 16 residues. The germline gives CDR1 LNHDA, CDR2 SQIVND (reference sequence). V shed 1 base and J 2 bases; nucleotides not matched to a gene: 2. The variable domain in full, completed from reference TRBV19 and TRBJ1-5, reads DGGITQSPKYLFRKEGQNVTLSCEQNLNHDAMYWYRQDPGQGLRLIYYSQIVNDFQKGDIAEGYSVSREKKESFPLTVTSAQKNPTAFYLCASSIGGTGGNQPQHFGDGTRLSIL.

The genes are TRBV19 and TRBJ1-6; TRBD1 agrees at 9 bases. After removal of 6 bases from V and 3 bases from J, the junction contained 3 bases not matched to a gene. Germline V gives CDR1 LNHDA, CDR2 SQIVND (reference sequence). The CDR3 sequence is 15 residues long. The CDR3 DNA reads TGTGCCAGTAGCACGGACAGGGGCTATAATTCACCCCTCCACTTT. This sequence encodes CASSTDRGYNSPLHF.

The chain employs TRBV5-1 and TRBJ1-5; 9 nucleotides align to TRBD1. Germline V lookup: CDR1 SGHRS, CDR2 YFSETQ. V was pared by 4 bases and J by 7 bases, with 3 bases of the junction left unmatched. The CDR3 is made up of 13 amino acids. In DNA, the CDR3 is TGCGCCAGCAGCCGGACAGGGGCCCAGCCCCAGCATTTT. This gives the protein CASSRTGAQPQHF.

The genes are TRBV18 and TRBJ2-1; 14 positions agree with TRBD2. Germline V gives CDR1 KGHSH, CDR2 LQKENI. CDR3 length equals 17 residues. V gave up 0 bases and J gave up 5 bases; unmatched junction bases: 3. Here the CDR3 reads CASSPPTSGGADNEQFF. Here the CDR3 DNA reads TGTGCCAGCTCACCACCGACTAGCGGGGGGGCGGACAATGAGCAGTTCTTC.

The V gene is TRBV30, the J gene TRBJ1-2; perhaps TRBD1 as D (6 bases). The CDR3 runs to 15 residues. The V and J ends lost 5 bases and 2 bases respectively, with 18 bases between them. Germline CDR1 and CDR2: GTSNPN and SVGIG (reference sequence). CDR3 residues: CAWAWGQGINYGYTF. The CDR3, as DNA: TGTGCCTGGGCATGGGGGCAGGGGATCAACTATGGCTACACCTTC.

The chain has TRBV20-1 and TRBJ1-5; a possible D gene is TRBD1 (6 bases). This CDR3 is built from 16 residues. With 3 bases removed from V and 0 bases from J, the gap between germline ends came to 15 bases. Germline loops: CDR1 DFQATT, CDR2 SNEGSKA (reference sequence). CDR3 in DNA: TGCAGTGCTAGGGGGGCCCTACCTTATAGCAATCAGCCCCAGCATTTT. Protein product: CSARGALPYSNQPQHF.

The chain's CDR3 is CAFSGSNQPQHF. The CDR3, as DNA: TGTGCCTTTTCGGGTAGCAATCAGCCCCAGCATTTT. The V and J genes are TRBV30 and TRBJ1-5; D not resolved. Per germline, CDR1 GTSNPN and CDR2 SVGIG (reference sequence). CDR3 length: 12 residues. Deletions cut 7 bases from V and 0 bases from J, with 7 bases between.

This chain uses TRBV5-1 with TRBJ1-5; D is unresolved. Germline lookup yields CDR1 SGHRS and CDR2 YFSETQ. V was shortened by 6 bases and J by 5 bases, with 15 bases between the two germline ends. CDR3 length: 14 amino acids. CDR3 sequence: CASTLLPGDQPQHF. The CDR3 nucleotides read TGCGCCAGCACCTTACTGCCCGGGGATCAGCCCCAGCATTTT.

The chain uses TRBV6-2 or TRBV6-3 and TRBJ2-3, with TRBD2 as a possible D gene (5 bases). The CDR3 is made up of 16 amino acids. Germline CDR1 MNHEY, CDR2 SVGEGT. Trimming shortened V by 2 bases and J by 0 bases, and 12 bases separated the two germline ends. In DNA, the CDR3 is TGTGCCAGCAGTTACACCGATCGGGGAAGCACAGATACGCAGTATTTT. Its translation is CASSYTDRGSTDTQYF.

The chain combines TRBV20-1 with TRBJ2-7; D not certain. The germline V gene has CDR1 DFQATT and CDR2 SNEGSKA (reference sequence). With 6 bases removed from V and 0 bases from J, the gap between germline ends came to 15 bases. The CDR3 is 14 amino acids. The CDR3 protein is CSALDRALSYEQYF. CDR3 nucleotide sequence: TGCAGTGCCCTGGACCGGGCCCTCTCCTACGAGCAGTACTTC.

The CDR3 DNA sequence: TGCAGTGCTAGAGATTCGGTAGCGGGGGACAATGAGCAGTTCTTC. Protein: CSARDSVAGDNEQFF. The J gene is TRBJ2-1, the V gene TRBV20-1; 9 positions match TRBD2. Germline V CDR1 and CDR2: DFQATT, SNEGSKA (reference sequence). Unmatched junction bases numbered 5, after V lost 0 bases and J lost 5 bases. This CDR3 has 15 amino acids.

The chain is built from TRBV5-1 and TRBJ2-3; unclear D gene. Germline V gene sequence: CDR1 SGHRS, CDR2 YFSETQ. The CDR3 sequence is 15 residues long. V lost 0 bases, J lost 0 bases, and 8 bases lay in between. In DNA, the CDR3 is TGCGCCAGCAGCTTGGGACCTCGGAGCACAGATACGCAGTATTTT. Protein: CASSLGPRSTDTQYF.

The V gene is TRBV6-5, the J gene TRBJ2-7; D uncertain. V lost 0 bases to trimming and J lost 2 bases, with 11 bases between them. The CDR3 runs to 15 residues. Germline CDR1 MNHEY, CDR2 SVGAGI. CDR3 sequence (DNA): TGTGCCAGCAGTTACTCGTACCCGTTAACCTACGAGCAGTACTTC. This gives the protein CASSYSYPLTYEQYF.

The chain carries TRBV4-1 and TRBJ2-2, with TRBD2 matching 11 bases. With V trimmed by 4 bases and J by 2 bases, 9 bases remained unmatched. The CDR3 has 18 amino acids. Per germline, CDR1 MGHRA and CDR2 YSYEKL. CDR3 sequence (DNA): TGCGCCAGCAGCCCCTTACTAGCGGGGGTCCTAAACACCGGGGAGCTGTTTTTT. It translates to CASSPLLAGVLNTGELFF.

The V call is TRBV20-1, the J call TRBJ2-1, with 10 positions matching TRBD2. The CDR3 totals 16 residues. Trimming removed 3 bases from V and 8 bases from J; junction bases left unmatched: 13. From germline, CDR1 is DFQATT and CDR2 SNEGSKA (reference sequence). The DNA for the CDR3 is TGCAGTGCTAGCCCTCCCAGCGGGGGGGCCGGAGATGAGCAGTTCTTC. Its translation: CSASPPSGGAGDEQFF.

The V gene is TRBV6-6, the J gene TRBJ2-5; D call uncertain. The CDR3 loop spans 14 amino acids. CDR1 and CDR2 (germline): MNHNY, SVGAGI (reference sequence). Trimming shortened V by 4 bases and J by 4 bases, and 13 bases separated the two germline ends. The CDR3 sequence: CASSSPTQSETQYF. CDR3 nucleotides: TGTGCCAGCAGTTCCCCGACTCAGTCAGAGACCCAGTACTTC.

This clonotype has only one observation. The chain links TRBV7-2 to TRBJ1-2, with a possible D match to TRBD1 (5 bases). This CDR3 has 14 residues. CDR1 and CDR2 from the germline V gene are SGHTA and FQGNSA. Deletions cut 3 bases from V and 3 bases from J, with 11 bases between. The CDR3 DNA follows: TGTGCCAGCAGCTTCGGGGCGGAGGACTATGGCTACACCTTC. As protein: CASSFGAEDYGYTF.

The genes are TRBV30 and TRBJ1-2; the D is unclear. This CDR3 is built from 14 residues. Trimming stripped 1 base from V and 5 bases from J, with 14 bases between. Germline V CDR1 and CDR2: GTSNPN, SVGIG (reference sequence). The CDR3 sequence: CAWSALGLWYGYTF. The CDR3 nucleotides read TGTGCCTGGAGTGCCCTGGGTTTATGGTATGGCTACACCTTC.

This chain joins TRBV11-2 and TRBJ2-7, with 9 bases identical to TRBD1. CDR3 length: 15 residues. The ends lost 3 bases at V and 2 bases at J; junction bases unmatched: 5. Germline-derived CDR1 and CDR2 are SGHAT and FQNNGV. CDR3: CASSFGQGPTYEQYF. The CDR3 coding sequence is TGTGCCAGCAGCTTCGGACAGGGGCCTACCTACGAGCAGTACTTC. Full variable domain (missing parts from reference TRBV11-2 and TRBJ2-7): EAGVAQSPRYKIIEKRQSVAFWCNPISGHATLYWYQQILGQGPKLLIQFQNNGVVDDSQLPKDRFSAERLKGVDSTLKIQPAKLEDSAVYLCASSFGQGPTYEQYFGPGTRLTVT.

The J gene is TRBJ2-7, the V gene TRBV9; D remains ambiguous. There are 16 residues in the CDR3. Trimming stripped 4 bases from V and 0 bases from J, with 17 bases between. Looked up from germline, CDR1 is SGDLS and CDR2 is YYNGEE. CDR3: CASSRLHRSSSYEQYF. CDR3 coding DNA: TGTGCCAGCAGCCGTTTACACCGGAGCAGCTCCTACGAGCAGTACTTC.